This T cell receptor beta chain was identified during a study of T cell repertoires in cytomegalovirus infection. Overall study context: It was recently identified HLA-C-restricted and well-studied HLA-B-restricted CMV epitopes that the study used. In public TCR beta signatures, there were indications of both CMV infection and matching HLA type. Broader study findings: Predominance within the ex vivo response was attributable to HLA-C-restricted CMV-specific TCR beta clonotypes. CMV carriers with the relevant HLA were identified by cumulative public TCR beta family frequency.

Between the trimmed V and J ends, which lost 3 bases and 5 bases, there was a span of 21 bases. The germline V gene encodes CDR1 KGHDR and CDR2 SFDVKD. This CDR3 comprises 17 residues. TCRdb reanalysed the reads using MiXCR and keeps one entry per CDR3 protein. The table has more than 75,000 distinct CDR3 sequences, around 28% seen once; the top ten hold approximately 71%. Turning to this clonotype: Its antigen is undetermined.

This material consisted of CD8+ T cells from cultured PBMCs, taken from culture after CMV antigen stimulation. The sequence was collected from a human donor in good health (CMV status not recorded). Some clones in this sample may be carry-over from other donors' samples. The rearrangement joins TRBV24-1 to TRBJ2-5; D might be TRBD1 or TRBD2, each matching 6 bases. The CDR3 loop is CATSDPTLGGLGETQYF. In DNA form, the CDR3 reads TGTGCCACCAGTGATCCGACCTTGGGGGGCCTAGGGGAGACCCAGTACTTC.